Presented here are 32 T cell receptor beta chains from one specimen sequenced in a study of OX40 agonist ivuxolimab in advanced cancers. TCRdb's table, derived via immunoSEQ multiplex PCR, lists solely in-frame clones and lacks some. The sample has 10,000 to 13,000 clones, approximately 80% seen once; the top ten hold approximately 16%. Sequenced here: CD4+ or CD8+ T cells sorted from blood, sampled in a trial of the OX40 agonist ivuxolimab. The receptors originated from an adult with an advanced solid tumor such as melanoma, head and neck, liver or kidney cancer.

Comment on this clone: Mismatch with germline at one junction end may stem from a read error. V usage is TRBV7-7 and J usage is TRBJ2-2, with TRBD1 as a possible D gene (6 bases). This CDR3 has 16 amino acids. Germline values: CDR1 SSHAT, CDR2 FNYEAQ (reference sequence). The CDR3 coding sequence is TGTGCTAGCAGAGGGGACACAAGCCAGAACACCGGGGAGCTGTTTTTT. Its protein product is CASRGDTSQNTGELFF.

The rearrangement uses TRBV4-1 and TRBJ2-5; possibly TRBD2 for D (7 bases). Trimming left V 0 bases short and J 4 bases short, with 9 bases between. CDR1 MGHRA and CDR2 YSYEKL come from the germline V gene. This CDR3 has 14 amino acids. For the CDR3, the DNA is TGCGCCAGCAGCCAAGAGGGGGGGCGAGAGACCCAGTACTTC. This translates into CASSQEGGRETQYF.

The chain uses TRBV13 and TRBJ1-2; 8 nucleotides match TRBD1. This CDR3 has 16 amino acids. The germline V gene has CDR1 PRHDT and CDR2 FYEKMQ (reference sequence). The J segment lost 3 bases and the V segment lost 6 bases, leaving 12 bases of the junction unmatched. The CDR3: CASSPVSGTGHYGYTF. CDR3 coding DNA: TGTGCCAGCAGTCCCGTCAGTGGGACAGGCCACTATGGCTACACCTTC. Full variable domain (rest looked up from reference TRBV13 and TRBJ1-2): AAGVIQSPRHLIKEKRETATLKCYPIPRHDTVYWYQQGPGQDPQFLISFYEKMQSDKGSIPDRFSAQQFSDYHSELNMSSLELGDSALYFCASSPVSGTGHYGYTFGSGTRLTVV.

The J gene is TRBJ1-2, the V gene TRBV27, with D maybe TRBD1 (6 bases). The germline gives CDR1 MNHEY, CDR2 SMNVEV (reference sequence). This CDR3 has 14 residues. Trimming pared 7 bases from V and 7 bases from J, leaving 19 bases between. The CDR3 region has the DNA TGTGCCAGCAAGCCCGGATGGGGGGCGGCTGGCTACACCTTC. Its translation is CASKPGWGAAGYTF.

The chain uses TRBV7-9 and TRBJ1-5, with D maybe TRBD1 (6 bases). V was pared by 3 bases and J by 1 base, with 10 bases between. CDR3 size: 15 residues. Germline values: CDR1 SEHNR, CDR2 FQNEAQ (reference sequence). The DNA of the CDR3 is TGTGCCAGCAGCTTGGGGGGGGCGAGCAATCAGCCCCAGCATTTT. Its translation: CASSLGGASNQPQHF. Using reference TRBV7-9 and TRBJ1-5 for the parts outside the CDR3, the full variable domain is DTGVSQNPRHKITKRGQNVTFRCDPISEHNRLYWYRQTLGQGPEFLTYFQNEAQLEKSRLLSDRFSAERPKGSFSTLEIQRTEQGDSAMYLCASSLGGASNQPQHFGDGTRLSIL.

The chain is built from TRBV27 and TRBJ2-1, with a weak D call TRBD1 (6 bases). V was cut by 4 bases and J by 7 bases, with 17 bases left in between. Germline V gene data show CDR1 as MNHEY and CDR2 as SMNVEV (reference sequence). The CDR3 covers 15 residues. The CDR3 DNA reads TGTGCCAGCAGTTCCACCTTATCACAGGGAAATGAGCAGTTCTTC. This encodes CASSSTLSQGNEQFF.

This clone was observed once. The rearrangement uses TRBV6-4 and TRBJ1-5; D is ambiguous. Trimming removed 6 bases from V and 0 bases from J, with 15 bases in between. The CDR3 loop spans 16 amino acids. The germline V gene encodes CDR1 MRHNA and CDR2 SNTAGT. The CDR3 DNA reads as TGTGCCAGCAGCAGCTCACCCGGGGATAGCAATCAGCCCCAGCATTTT. It codes for CASSSSPGDSNQPQHF.

A few counts support this clone. This rearrangement joins TRBV6-5 to TRBJ1-1; D gene ambiguous. V was trimmed by 6 bases and J by 3 bases, leaving 11 bases between them. The V gene's germline CDR1 is MNHEY and CDR2 SVGAGI. This CDR3 comprises 13 residues. The CDR3 protein is CASSRVRDTEAFF. The CDR3 nucleotides are TGTGCCAGCAGCCGGGTCCGGGACACTGAAGCTTTCTTT.

The chain joins TRBV13 to TRBJ2-2; possibly TRBD1 or TRBD2 for D (5 bases each). The CDR3 totals 14 residues. Per germline, CDR1 PRHDT and CDR2 FYEKMQ (reference sequence). V lost 7 bases and J 2 bases, leaving 11 bases between the germline ends. CDR3 sequence (DNA): TGTGCCAGCACCCCCGGGACCAACACCGGGGAGCTGTTTTTT. Encoded protein: CASTPGTNTGELFF.

J is TRBJ2-5 and V is TRBV4-1; 7 bases are shared with TRBD2. Germline V lookup: CDR1 MGHRA, CDR2 YSYEKL. V lost 0 bases to trimming and J lost 7 bases; unmatched junction nucleotides: 20. The CDR3 covers 19 residues. CDR3 sequence: CASSQDWVTWGPGEGTQYF. The DNA for the CDR3 is TGCGCCAGCAGCCAAGATTGGGTCACCTGGGGCCCCGGGGAGGGGACCCAGTACTTC.

CDR3 sequence reads: CASSESLVGGSLYNEQFF. The DNA for the CDR3 is TGTGCCAGCAGTGAATCTTTGGTCGGCGGGAGCCTCTACAATGAGCAGTTCTTC. This chain links TRBV6-1 with TRBJ2-1; 7 bases align to TRBD2. The CDR3 sequence is 18 residues long. Looked up from germline, CDR1 is MNHNS and CDR2 is SASEGT. With V trimmed by 2 bases and J by 3 bases, 13 bases remained unmatched.

The chain employs TRBV7-2 and TRBJ2-3; 11 bases line up with TRBD2. The germline CDR1 and CDR2 sequences are SGHTA and FQGNSA. CDR3 length equals 17 residues. V lost 3 bases, J lost 2 bases, and 7 bases stayed unmatched. This CDR3 is CASSLTGLAGITDTQYF. CDR3 DNA sequence: TGTGCCAGCAGCTTGACCGGACTAGCGGGTATCACAGATACGCAGTATTTT.

This clone is medium-sized (0.01 to 0.1%) within its sample. This chain links TRBV6-1 with TRBJ2-7; 8 bases align to TRBD2. The ends lost 1 base at V and 0 bases at J; junction bases unmatched: 5. Looked up from germline, CDR1 is MNHNS and CDR2 is SASEGT. This CDR3 has 16 amino acids. CDR3 DNA: TGTGCCAGCAGTGAAGTGGCGGGAGGCCCCTCCTACGAGCAGTACTTC. Encoded protein: CASSEVAGGPSYEQYF.

This clone was seen a handful of times. CDR3 bases: TGTGCCAGCTCACCCGAGACAGGGCGGATAGGAAGCGAAAAACTGTTTTTT. The encoded protein is CASSPETGRIGSEKLFF. The V gene is TRBV18, the J gene TRBJ1-4, with 7 bases fitting TRBD1. V trimming: 3 bases; J trimming: 8 bases; junction bases outside the gene matches: 15. Germline-derived CDR1 and CDR2 are KGHSH and LQKENI. The CDR3 length is 17 residues.

The chain couples TRBV7-3 to TRBJ2-3, with D perhaps matching TRBD2 (5 bases). V lost 1 base to trimming and J lost 2 bases, with 16 bases between them. Germline lookup yields CDR1 SGHTA and CDR2 FQGTGA. This CDR3 has 17 amino acids. The CDR3 here is CASSLSSGSGYTDTQYF. The CDR3 DNA reads TGTGCCAGCAGCTTAAGTTCTGGGAGCGGCTACACAGATACGCAGTATTTT. The full variable domain, rest sourced from reference TRBV7-3 and TRBJ2-3, is GAGVSQTPSNKVTEKGKYVELRCDPISGHTALYWYRQSLGQGPEFLIYFQGTGAADDSGLPNDRFFAVRPEGSVSTLKIQRTERGDSAVYLCASSLSSGSGYTDTQYFGPGTRLTVL.

V and J are TRBV7-8 and TRBJ2-7, with no clear D. Germline CDR1 is SGHVS and CDR2 is FQNEAQ. V was shortened by 1 base and J by 3 bases, with 7 bases between the two germline ends. The CDR3 extends over 13 amino acids. CDR3 bases: TGTGCCAGCAGCTTAGAATATGGCTACGAGCAGTACTTC. As protein: CASSLEYGYEQYF.

The rearrangement joins TRBV4-1 to TRBJ2-7, with TRBD1 matching over 9 bases. This CDR3 comprises 14 residues. CDR1 and CDR2 (germline): MGHRA, YSYEKL. Trimming cost V 5 bases and J 4 bases; bases outside gene matches: 6. Here the CDR3 reads CASSEQDRGYEQYF. CDR3 sequence (DNA): TGCGCCAGCAGCGAGCAGGACAGGGGTTACGAGCAGTACTTC.

The rearrangement joins TRBV6-4 to TRBJ2-7; a weak D match, TRBD1 (7 bases). With 8 bases removed from V and 3 bases from J, the gap between germline ends came to 17 bases. Germline loops: CDR1 MRHNA, CDR2 SNTAGT. The CDR3 covers 14 residues. This CDR3 is CASHGGGENYEQYF. The CDR3 coding sequence is TGTGCCAGCCACGGAGGGGGCGAGAACTACGAGCAGTACTTC.

The V gene is TRBV29-1, the J gene TRBJ1-2; D remains ambiguous. Deletions cut 1 base from V and 0 bases from J, with 24 bases between. The CDR3 runs to 19 residues. Germline V lookup: CDR1 SQVTM, CDR2 ANQGSEA. Written as DNA, the CDR3 is TGCAGCGTTGAAGGTAGGGTGGAGTCGCCAGAGCTATCTAACTATGGCTACACCTTC. It translates to CSVEGRVESPELSNYGYTF.

CDR3 residues: CASSGPGQGASNTEAFF. The CDR3 nucleotides read TGTGCCAGCAGCGGACCGGGACAGGGGGCTTCGAACACTGAAGCTTTCTTT. The chain uses TRBV9 and TRBJ1-1, with 12 bases lining up with TRBD1. The J segment lost 1 base and the V segment lost 3 bases, leaving 7 bases of the junction unmatched. The CDR3 spans 17 residues. In germline, CDR1 is SGDLS, CDR2 YYNGEE.

V and J are TRBV6-1 and TRBJ1-2; D uncertain. V was trimmed by 0 bases and J by 2 bases, leaving 7 bases between them. CDR3 length equals 14 residues. CDR1 and CDR2 from the germline V gene are MNHNS and SASEGT. The CDR3 bases are TGTGCCAGCAGTGAAGCACCAGAAAACTATGGCTACACCTTC. It codes for CASSEAPENYGYTF.

The chain carries TRBV5-4 and TRBJ2-1, with 8 bases fitting TRBD2. This CDR3 spans 15 amino acids. J was trimmed by 5 bases and V by 4 bases; bases with no gene match: 8. Germline loops: CDR1 SGHNT, CDR2 YYREEE (reference sequence). The CDR3 is CASSRVAGPNNEQFF. The CDR3 DNA sequence: TGTGCCAGCAGCCGAGTAGCGGGGCCCAACAATGAGCAGTTCTTC. Together with reference TRBV5-4 and TRBJ2-1, the CDR3 gives the full variable domain: ETGVTQSPTHLIKTRGQQVTLRCSSQSGHNTVSWYQQALGQGPQFIFQYYREEENGRGNFPPRFSGLQFPNYSSELNVNALELDDSALYLCASSRVAGPNNEQFFGPGTRLTVL.

This chain links TRBV27 with TRBJ2-3; D gene ambiguous. The CDR3 loop spans 16 amino acids. From germline, CDR1 is MNHEY and CDR2 SMNVEV (reference sequence). Trimming stripped 5 bases from V and 0 bases from J, with 15 bases between. This CDR3 reads CASSPLVESSTDTQYF. The CDR3 bases are TGTGCCAGCAGTCCCCTGGTGGAATCTAGCACAGATACGCAGTATTTT.

This clone appeared once. V and J are TRBV4-2 and TRBJ2-7; 12 nucleotides match TRBD2. V was clipped by 0 bases and J by 2 bases; unmatched bases: 2. Germline CDR1 reads LGHNA; CDR2 reads YNFKEQ. This CDR3 is 16 amino acids long. The CDR3 spells CASSQETSGGPYEQYF. For the CDR3, the DNA is TGTGCCAGCAGCCAAGAAACTAGCGGGGGGCCCTACGAGCAGTACTTC.

In its sample, this clone ranks as medium-sized. The genes are TRBV29-1 and TRBJ1-1; D might be TRBD1 (5 bases). Germline CDR1 is SQVTM and CDR2 is ANQGSEA. V was trimmed by 1 base and J by 6 bases, leaving 6 bases between them. This CDR3 is built from 11 residues. CDR3 sequence reads: CSVEAGPEAFF. CDR3 nucleotide sequence: TGCAGCGTTGAAGCGGGGCCTGAAGCTTTCTTT.

The J gene is TRBJ1-2, the V gene TRBV27; perhaps TRBD1 as D (5 bases). Germline values: CDR1 MNHEY, CDR2 SMNVEV (reference sequence). The CDR3 is made up of 14 amino acids. V lost 3 bases, J lost 5 bases, and 13 bases lay in between. Here the CDR3 reads CASSFLGAGYGYTF. The CDR3 nucleotides read TGTGCCAGCAGTTTTCTAGGGGCCGGATATGGCTACACCTTC.

The V gene is TRBV7-3, the J gene TRBJ2-1; D is unclear. Germline V gene sequence: CDR1 SGHTA, CDR2 FQGTGA. Trimming removed 2 bases at V and 4 bases at J, with 9 bases between. The CDR3 is 14 residues long. CDR3 sequence: CASSLSQLYNEQFF. CDR3 DNA sequence: TGTGCCAGCAGCTTATCCCAATTGTACAATGAGCAGTTCTTC.

The genes are TRBV5-6 and TRBJ2-5; a weak D match, TRBD2 (6 bases). The ends were cut back, 2 bases at V and 11 bases at J, with 16 bases in the middle. The CDR3 is made up of 13 amino acids. Looked up from germline, CDR1 is SGHDT and CDR2 is YYEEEE. This CDR3 reads CASSLYLGGEQYF. As DNA, the CDR3 is TGTGCCAGCAGCTTATATTTAGGAGGGGAGCAGTACTTC.

This rearrangement joins TRBV30 to TRBJ2-7; 7 bases are shared with TRBD1. Trimming took 3 bases from V and 0 from J; bases not matched to a gene: 11. Per germline, CDR1 GTSNPN and CDR2 SVGIG (reference sequence). CDR3 length: 16 residues. The CDR3 coding sequence is TGTGCCTGGAGCGGACCCTGGGACAGAACCTCCTACGAGCAGTACTTC. Encoded protein: CAWSGPWDRTSYEQYF.

The sample holds a few counts of this clone. The CDR3 protein is CASSWTSGGAQEQYF. Here the CDR3 DNA reads TGTGCCAGCAGCTGGACTAGCGGGGGGGCTCAAGAGCAGTACTTC. The chain recombines TRBV5-8 with TRBJ2-7; 15 bases match TRBD2. The CDR3 length is 15 residues. Germline CDR1 and CDR2: SGHTS and YDEGEE. The ends lost 3 bases at V and 7 bases at J; junction bases unmatched: 5.

The chain carries TRBV4-2 and TRBJ2-1; no clear D gene. The CDR3 has 14 residues. Trimming took 1 base from V and 5 from J, leaving 9 bases between them. Germline assignment: CDR1 LGHNA and CDR2 YNFKEQ. CDR3 coding DNA: TGTGCCAGCAGCCAAGTGGGCGCCGACAATGAGCAGTTCTTC. Translation gives CASSQVGADNEQFF.

V usage is TRBV7-9 and J usage is TRBJ2-7; D possibly matches TRBD1 or TRBD2 (5 bases each). The CDR3 spans 14 residues. Looked up from germline, CDR1 is SEHNR and CDR2 is FQNEAQ (reference sequence). Trimming cost V 3 bases and J 2 bases, with 11 bases left between them. The CDR3 region is CASSFLGTTYEQYF. The CDR3, as DNA: TGTGCCAGCAGCTTCTTGGGGACCACCTACGAGCAGTACTTC.